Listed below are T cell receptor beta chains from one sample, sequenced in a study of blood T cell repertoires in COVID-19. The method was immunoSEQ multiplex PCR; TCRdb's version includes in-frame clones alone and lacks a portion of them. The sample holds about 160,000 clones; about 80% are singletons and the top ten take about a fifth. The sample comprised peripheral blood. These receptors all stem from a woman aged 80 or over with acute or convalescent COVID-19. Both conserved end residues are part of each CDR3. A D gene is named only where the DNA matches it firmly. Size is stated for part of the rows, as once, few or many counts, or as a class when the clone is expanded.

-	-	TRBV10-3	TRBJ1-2	CASSPDQGSYGYTF	TGTGCCAGCAGTCCCGACCAGGGAAGCTATGGCTACACCTTC
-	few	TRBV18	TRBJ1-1	CASSPPQGGTEAFF	TGTGCCAGCTCACCACCGCAGGGTGGCACTGAAGCTTTCTTT
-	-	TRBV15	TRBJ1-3	CATSREGVGSGNTIYF	TGTGCCACCAGCAGAGAAGGGGTAGGGTCTGGAAACACCATATATTTT
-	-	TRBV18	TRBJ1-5	CASSPALDSNQPQHF	TGTGCCAGCTCACCCGCACTCGATAGCAATCAGCCCCAGCATTTT
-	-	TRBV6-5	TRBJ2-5	CASSAGISEETQYF	TGTGCCAGCAGCGCCGGGATAAGCGAAGAGACCCAGTACTTC
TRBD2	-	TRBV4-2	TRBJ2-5	CASSRGASGSGETQYF	TGTGCCAGCAGCCGAGGGGCAAGCGGGAGTGGTGAGACCCAGTACTTC
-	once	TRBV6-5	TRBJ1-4	CASSYSGGRDEKLFF	TGTGCCAGCAGTTACTCTGGGGGGAGGGATGAAAAACTGTTTTTT
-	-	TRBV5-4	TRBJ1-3	CASSLGRSGNTIYF	TGTGCCAGCAGCTTGGGTCGCTCTGGAAACACCATATATTTT
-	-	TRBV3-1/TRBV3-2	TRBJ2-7	CASSQLSGSSYEQYF	TGTGCCAGCAGCCAACTTAGCGGTAGCTCCTACGAGCAGTACTTC
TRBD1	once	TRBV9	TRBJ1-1	CASSSQGTGGYAFF	TGTGCCAGCAGCTCGCAAGGGACAGGGGGTTATGCTTTCTTT
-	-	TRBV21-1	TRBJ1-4	CASRRRRGEKLFF	TGTGCCAGCCGACGGAGGCGAGGCGAAAAACTGTTTTTT
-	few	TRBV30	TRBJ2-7	CAWSDQGISYEQYF	TGTGCCTGGAGTGATCAGGGGATAAGCTACGAGCAGTACTTC
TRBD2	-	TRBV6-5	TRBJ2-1	CASSRTSGPYNEQFF	TGTGCCAGCAGTCGGACTAGCGGACCCTACAATGAGCAGTTCTTC
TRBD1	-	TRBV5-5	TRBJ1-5	CASSIRTGMNQPQHF	TGTGCCAGCAGCATCCGGACAGGGATGAATCAGCCCCAGCATTTT
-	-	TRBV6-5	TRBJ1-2	CASSYRGGANYGYTF	TGTGCCAGCAGTTACCGGGGGGGAGCTAACTATGGCTACACCTTC
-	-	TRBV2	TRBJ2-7	CASSEATGSYEQYF	TGTGCCAGCAGTGAAGCAACAGGGAGCTACGAGCAGTACTTC
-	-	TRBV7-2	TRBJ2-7	CASSLEPAAYEQYF	TGTGCCAGCAGCTTAGAGCCAGCGGCCTACGAGCAGTACTTC
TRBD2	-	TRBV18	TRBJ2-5	CASSPTTSAETQYF	TGTGCCAGCTCACCGACGACTAGCGCGGAGACCCAGTACTTC
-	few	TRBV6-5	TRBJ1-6	CASSYSISQGQSPLHF	TGTGCCAGCAGTTACTCGATATCCCAGGGACAATCACCCCTCCACTTT
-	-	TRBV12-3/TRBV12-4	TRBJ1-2	CASSEEEGFGYTF	TGTGCCAGCAGCGAGGAGGAGGGGTTCGGCTACACCTTC
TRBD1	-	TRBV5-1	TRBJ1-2	CASSGGTGRNGYTF	TGCGCCAGCAGCGGCGGGACAGGGAGGAATGGCTACACCTTC
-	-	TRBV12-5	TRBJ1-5	CASGLAPAWWQPQHF	TGTGCTAGTGGTTTGGCACCCGCGTGGTGGCAGCCCCAGCATTTT
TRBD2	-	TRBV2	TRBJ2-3	CASCGGSSDTQYF	TGTGCCAGCTGCGGCGGGAGTTCGGATACGCAGTATTTT
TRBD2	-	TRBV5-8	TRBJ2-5	CASSRGTSGREETQYF	TGTGCCAGCAGCCGCGGGACTAGCGGGAGAGAAGAGACCCAGTACTTC